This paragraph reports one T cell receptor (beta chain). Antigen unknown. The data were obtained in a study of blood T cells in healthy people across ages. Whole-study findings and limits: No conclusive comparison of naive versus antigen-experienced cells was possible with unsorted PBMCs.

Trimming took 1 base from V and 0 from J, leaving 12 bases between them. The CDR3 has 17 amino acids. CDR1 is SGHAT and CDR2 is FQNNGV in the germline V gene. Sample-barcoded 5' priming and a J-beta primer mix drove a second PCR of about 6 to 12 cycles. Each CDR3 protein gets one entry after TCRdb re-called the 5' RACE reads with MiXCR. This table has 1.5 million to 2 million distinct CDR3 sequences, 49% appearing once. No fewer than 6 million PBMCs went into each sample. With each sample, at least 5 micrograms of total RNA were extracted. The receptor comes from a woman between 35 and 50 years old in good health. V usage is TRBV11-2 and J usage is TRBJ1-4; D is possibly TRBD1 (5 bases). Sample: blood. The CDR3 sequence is CASSLGDRPTTNEKLFF. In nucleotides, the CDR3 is TGTGCCAGCAGCTTAGGCGACAGACCTACAACTAATGAAAAACTGTTTTTT. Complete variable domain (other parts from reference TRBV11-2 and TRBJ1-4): EAGVAQSPRYKIIEKRQSVAFWCNPISGHATLYWYQQILGQGPKLLIQFQNNGVVDDSQLPKDRFSAERLKGVDSTLKIQPAKLEDSAVYLCASSLGDRPTTNEKLFFGSGTQLSVL.